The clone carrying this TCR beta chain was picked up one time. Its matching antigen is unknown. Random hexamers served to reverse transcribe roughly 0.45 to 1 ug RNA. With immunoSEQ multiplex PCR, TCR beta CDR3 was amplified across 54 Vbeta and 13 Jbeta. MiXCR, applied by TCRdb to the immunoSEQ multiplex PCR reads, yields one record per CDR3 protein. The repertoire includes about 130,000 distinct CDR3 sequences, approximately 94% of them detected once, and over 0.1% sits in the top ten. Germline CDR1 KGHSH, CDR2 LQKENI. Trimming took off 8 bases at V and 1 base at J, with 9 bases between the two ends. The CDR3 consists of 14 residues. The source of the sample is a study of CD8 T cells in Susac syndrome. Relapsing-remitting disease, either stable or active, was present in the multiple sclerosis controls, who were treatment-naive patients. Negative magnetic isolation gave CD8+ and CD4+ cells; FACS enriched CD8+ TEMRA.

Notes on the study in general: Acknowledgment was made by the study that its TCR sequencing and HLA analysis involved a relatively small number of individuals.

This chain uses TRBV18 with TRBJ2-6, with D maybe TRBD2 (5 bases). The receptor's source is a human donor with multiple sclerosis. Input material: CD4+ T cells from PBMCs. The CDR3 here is CASPTGSGANVLTF. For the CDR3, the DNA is TGTGCCAGCCCGACGGGATCTGGGGCCAACGTCCTGACTTTC.